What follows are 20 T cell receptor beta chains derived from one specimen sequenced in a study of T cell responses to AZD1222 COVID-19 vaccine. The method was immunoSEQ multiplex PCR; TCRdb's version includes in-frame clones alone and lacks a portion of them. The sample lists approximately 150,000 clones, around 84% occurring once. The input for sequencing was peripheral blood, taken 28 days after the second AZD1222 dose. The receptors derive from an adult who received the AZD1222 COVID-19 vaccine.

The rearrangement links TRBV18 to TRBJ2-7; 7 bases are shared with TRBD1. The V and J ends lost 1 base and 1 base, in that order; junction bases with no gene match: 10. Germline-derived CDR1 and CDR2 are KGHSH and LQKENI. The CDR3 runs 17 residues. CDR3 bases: TGTGCCAGCTCACCACAGGTGGACAGGCTAGCATCCTACGAGCAGTACTTC. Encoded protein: CASSPQVDRLASYEQYF.

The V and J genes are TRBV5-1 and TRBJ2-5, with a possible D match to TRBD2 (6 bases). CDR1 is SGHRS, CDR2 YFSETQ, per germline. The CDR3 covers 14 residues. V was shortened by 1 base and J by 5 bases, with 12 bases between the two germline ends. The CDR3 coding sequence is TGCGCCAGCAGCTTGATGCGGGGACGGGAGACCCAGTACTTC. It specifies CASSLMRGRETQYF.

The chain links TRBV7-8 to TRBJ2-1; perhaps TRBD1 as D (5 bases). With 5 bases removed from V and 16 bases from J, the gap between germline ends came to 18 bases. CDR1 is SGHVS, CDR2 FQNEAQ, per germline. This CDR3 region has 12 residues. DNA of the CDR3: TGTGCCAGCAGCCCCCCGGACACCCCCCCCTTCTTC. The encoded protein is CASSPPDTPPFF.

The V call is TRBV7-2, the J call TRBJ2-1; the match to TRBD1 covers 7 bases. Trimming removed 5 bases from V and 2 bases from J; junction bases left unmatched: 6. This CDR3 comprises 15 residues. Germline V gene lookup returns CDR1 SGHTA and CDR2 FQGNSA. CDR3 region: CASSPTGVAYNEQFF. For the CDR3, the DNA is TGTGCCAGCAGCCCAACAGGGGTGGCCTACAATGAGCAGTTCTTC.

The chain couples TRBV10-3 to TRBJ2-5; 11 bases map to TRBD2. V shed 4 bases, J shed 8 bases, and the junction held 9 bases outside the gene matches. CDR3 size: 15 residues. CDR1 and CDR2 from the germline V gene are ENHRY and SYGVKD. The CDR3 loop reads CAISAGLAEGDTQYF. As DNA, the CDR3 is TGTGCCATCAGTGCGGGACTAGCGGAGGGGGATACCCAGTACTTC.

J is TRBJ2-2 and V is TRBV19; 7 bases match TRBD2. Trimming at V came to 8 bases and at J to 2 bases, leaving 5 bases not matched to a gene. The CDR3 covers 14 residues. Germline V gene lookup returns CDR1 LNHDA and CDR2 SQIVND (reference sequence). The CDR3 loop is CASCRGVNTGELFF. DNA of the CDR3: TGTGCCAGTTGCCGGGGGGTCAACACCGGGGAGCTGTTTTTT.

The CDR3 sequence: CASRIQGAQNYGYTF. The CDR3 coding sequence is TGTGCCAGCAGGATACAGGGGGCGCAAAACTATGGCTACACCTTC. The rearrangement joins TRBV27 to TRBJ1-2; 9 positions match TRBD1. The V and J ends lost 6 bases and 2 bases, in that order; junction bases with no gene match: 7. The CDR3 runs to 15 residues. Germline-derived CDR1 and CDR2 are MNHEY and SMNVEV (reference sequence).

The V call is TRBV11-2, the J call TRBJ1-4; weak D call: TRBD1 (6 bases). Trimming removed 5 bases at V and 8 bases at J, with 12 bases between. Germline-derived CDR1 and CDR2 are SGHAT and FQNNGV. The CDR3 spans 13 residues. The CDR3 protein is CASSPMGAEKLFF. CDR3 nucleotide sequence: TGTGCCAGCAGCCCCATGGGGGCAGAAAAACTGTTTTTT.

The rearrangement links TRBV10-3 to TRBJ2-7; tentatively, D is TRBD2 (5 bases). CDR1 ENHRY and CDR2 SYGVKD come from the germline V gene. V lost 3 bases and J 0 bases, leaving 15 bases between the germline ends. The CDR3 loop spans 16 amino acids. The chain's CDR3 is CAISDMGGLSSYEQYF. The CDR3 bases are TGTGCCATCAGTGATATGGGCGGGTTGAGCTCCTACGAGCAGTACTTC.

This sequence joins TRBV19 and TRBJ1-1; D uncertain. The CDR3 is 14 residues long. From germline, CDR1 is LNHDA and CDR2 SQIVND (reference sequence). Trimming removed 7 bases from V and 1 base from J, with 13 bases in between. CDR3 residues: CASILGRRNTEAFF. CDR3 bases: TGTGCCAGTATCCTTGGACGGAGGAACACTGAAGCTTTCTTT.

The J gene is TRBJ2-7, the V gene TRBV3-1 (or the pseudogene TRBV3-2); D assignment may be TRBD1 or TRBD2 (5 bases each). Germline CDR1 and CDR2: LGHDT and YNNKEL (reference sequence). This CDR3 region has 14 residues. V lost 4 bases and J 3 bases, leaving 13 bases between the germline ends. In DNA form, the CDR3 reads TGTGCCAGCAGCCGATTCAGGGACCACTACGAGCAGTACTTC. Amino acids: CASSRFRDHYEQYF.

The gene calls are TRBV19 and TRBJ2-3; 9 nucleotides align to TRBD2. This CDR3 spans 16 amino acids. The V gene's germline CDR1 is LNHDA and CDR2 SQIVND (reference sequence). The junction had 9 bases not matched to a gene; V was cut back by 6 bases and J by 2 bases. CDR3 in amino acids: CASSGLASQFTDTQYF. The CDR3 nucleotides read TGTGCCAGTAGCGGACTAGCGTCACAATTCACAGATACGCAGTATTTT.

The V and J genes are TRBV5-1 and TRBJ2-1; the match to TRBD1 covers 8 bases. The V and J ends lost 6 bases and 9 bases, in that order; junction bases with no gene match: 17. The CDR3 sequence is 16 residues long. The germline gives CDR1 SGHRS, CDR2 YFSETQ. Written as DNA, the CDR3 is TGCGCCAGCACCGAGGCTCGGACAGGGCGACCAATTGAGCAGTTCTTC. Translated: CASTEARTGRPIEQFF.

This CDR3 is CASSRTRGQVQPQHF. The CDR3 DNA reads as TGTGCCAGCTCACGTACCAGGGGGCAGGTTCAGCCCCAGCATTTT. The chain employs TRBV18 and TRBJ1-5; 8 bases fit TRBD1. The length of the CDR3 is 15 residues. Germline trimming cut 4 bases from V and 6 bases from J; bases unmatched to any gene: 8. Germline values: CDR1 KGHSH, CDR2 LQKENI. Combining the CDR3 with reference TRBV18 and TRBJ1-5 gives the whole variable domain NAGVMQNPRHLVRRRGQEARLRCSPMKGHSHVYWYRQLPEEGLKFMVYLQKENIIDESGMPKERFSAEFPKEGPSILRIQQVVRGDSAAYFCASSRTRGQVQPQHFGDGTRLSIL.

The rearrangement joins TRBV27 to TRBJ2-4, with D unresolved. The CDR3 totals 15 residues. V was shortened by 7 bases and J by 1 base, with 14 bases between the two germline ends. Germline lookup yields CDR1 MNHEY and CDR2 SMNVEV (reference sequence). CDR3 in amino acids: CASTSSGVAKNIQYF. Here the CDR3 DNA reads TGTGCCAGCACCTCTTCGGGTGTTGCCAAAAACATTCAGTACTTC.

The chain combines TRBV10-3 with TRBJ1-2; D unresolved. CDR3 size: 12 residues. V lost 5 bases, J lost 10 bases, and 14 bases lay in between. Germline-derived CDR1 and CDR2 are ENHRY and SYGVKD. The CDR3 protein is CAISTLGDYYTF. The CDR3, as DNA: TGTGCCATCAGTACCCTTGGGGATTACTACACCTTC.

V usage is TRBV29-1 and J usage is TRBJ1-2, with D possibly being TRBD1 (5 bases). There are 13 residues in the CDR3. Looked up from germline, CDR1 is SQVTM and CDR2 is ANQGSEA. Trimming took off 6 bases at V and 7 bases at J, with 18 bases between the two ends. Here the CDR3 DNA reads TGCAGCGTCCCCTATAACGCAAGGGGTGGCTACACCTTC. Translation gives CSVPYNARGGYTF.

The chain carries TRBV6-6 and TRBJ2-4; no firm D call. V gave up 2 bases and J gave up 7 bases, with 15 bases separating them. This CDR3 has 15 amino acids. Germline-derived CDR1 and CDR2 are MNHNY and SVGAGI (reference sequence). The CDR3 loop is CASSYTLGLRNIQYF. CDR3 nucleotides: TGTGCCAGCAGTTACACCCTCGGCCTACGGAACATTCAGTACTTC.

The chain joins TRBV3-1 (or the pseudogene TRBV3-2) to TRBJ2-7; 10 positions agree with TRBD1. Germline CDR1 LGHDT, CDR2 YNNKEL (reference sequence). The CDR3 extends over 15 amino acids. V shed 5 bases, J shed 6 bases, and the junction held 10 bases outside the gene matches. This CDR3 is CASSGRDRGFGEQYF. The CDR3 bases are TGTGCCAGCAGCGGCCGGGACAGGGGCTTTGGCGAGCAGTACTTC.

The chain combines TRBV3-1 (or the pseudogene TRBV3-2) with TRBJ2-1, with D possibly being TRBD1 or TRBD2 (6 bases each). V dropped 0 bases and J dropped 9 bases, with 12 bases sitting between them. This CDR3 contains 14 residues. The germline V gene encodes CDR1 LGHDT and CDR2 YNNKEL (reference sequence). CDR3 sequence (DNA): TGTGCCAGCAGCCAAGACCCGAGGGGGGCTGAGCAGTTCTTC. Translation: CASSQDPRGAEQFF.